Shown below are 25 T cell receptor beta chains from a single sample sequenced in a study of human T cells and chemical hapten exposure. As to time point: pre-sensitization, week 0. Stated treatment: therapeutic diphenylcyclopropenone sensitization with weekly scalp DPC. TCRdb passed the RACE reads through MiXCR, listing each CDR3 protein once. The data show a few hundred thousand distinct CDR3 sequences, around 5.5% seen once. The sequenced sample was whole blood, obtained in connection with sensitization to the hapten diphenylcyclopropenone (DPC). The receptors shown here come from a woman under 30 with alopecia areata. Some clones in this sample may be carry-over from other donors' samples.

This clonotype was counted a few times. V gene TRBV10-3 combines with J gene TRBJ2-1; no clear D gene. The CDR3 runs 14 residues. Germline V gene data show CDR1 as ENHRY and CDR2 as SYGVKD. V was cut by 0 bases and J by 8 bases, with 11 bases left in between. The CDR3 is CAISESGEPHEQFF. The CDR3 bases are TGTGCCATCAGTGAGTCAGGAGAACCACATGAGCAGTTCTTC.

Many counts were recorded for this clonotype. CDR3 nucleotides: TGCGCCAGCAGCTTGGATGGTTTACCCGGGGCAGATACGCAGTATTTT. Encoded protein: CASSLDGLPGADTQYF. V is TRBV5-1 and J is TRBJ2-3; D may be TRBD2 (5 bases). V was cut by 0 bases and J by 4 bases, with 15 bases left in between. The CDR3 spans 16 residues. The germline CDR1 and CDR2 sequences are SGHRS and YFSETQ.

This clonotype has a count of ten or more. DNA for the CDR3: TGTGCCAGCGGGCCCTACAGGGATACGCAGTATTTT. This sequence encodes CASGPYRDTQYF. The genes are TRBV2 and TRBJ2-3, with D possibly TRBD1 on 5 matching bases. Between the trimmed V and J ends, which lost 8 bases and 6 bases, there was a span of 12 bases. The CDR3 is made up of 12 amino acids. Germline V gives CDR1 SNHLY, CDR2 FYNNEI.

The chain couples TRBV20-1 to TRBJ2-3; tentatively, D is TRBD2 (6 bases). The V gene lost 5 bases and the J gene lost 2 bases, with 23 bases spanning the gap. This CDR3 is built from 17 residues. Germline V gives CDR1 DFQATT, CDR2 SNEGSKA (reference sequence). The DNA of the CDR3 is TGCAGTGCTGGAGCTTCCAAGGCGGGAAGCCTCACAGATACGCAGTATTTT. Translation: CSAGASKAGSLTDTQYF.

The chain recombines TRBV5-1 with TRBJ1-2; no reliable D call. The germline V gene encodes CDR1 SGHRS and CDR2 YFSETQ. Trimming took off 0 bases at V and 1 base at J, with 7 bases between the two ends. There are 14 residues in the CDR3. CDR3 nucleotides: TGCGCCAGCAGCTTGGACTCTCTTAACTATGGCTACACCTTC. Its translation: CASSLDSLNYGYTF. The full variable domain, with the rest looked up from reference TRBV5-1 and TRBJ1-2, is KAGVTQTPRYLIKTRGQQVTLSCSPISGHRSVSWYQQTPGQGLQFLFEYFSETQRNKGNFPGRFSGRQFSNSRSEMNVSTLELGDSALYLCASSLDSLNYGYTFGSGTRLTVV.

The chain recombines TRBV28 with TRBJ1-4, with 7 bases matching TRBD1. The CDR3 totals 16 residues. V shed 5 bases and J 5 bases; nucleotides not matched to a gene: 11. Germline CDR1 MDHEN, CDR2 SYDVKM. The CDR3 reads CASSLTLDRRNEKLFF. In nucleotides, the CDR3 is TGTGCCAGCAGTCTCACCCTGGACAGGAGAAATGAAAAACTGTTTTTT.

J is TRBJ2-1 and V is TRBV6-5, with D possibly matching TRBD2 (5 bases). V lost 1 base, J lost 9 bases, and 16 bases lay in between. CDR1 and CDR2 from the germline V gene are MNHEY and SVGAGI. The CDR3 spans 15 residues. CDR3 in DNA: TGTGCCAGCAGTTACTTCACCAGTCCGGCGGGTGAGCAGTTCTTC. This translates into CASSYFTSPAGEQFF.

V is TRBV6-1 and J is TRBJ1-6; 7 nucleotides match TRBD1. V lost 8 bases, J lost 0 bases, and 13 bases stayed unmatched. Germline V gene lookup returns CDR1 MNHNS and CDR2 SASEGT. The CDR3 is made up of 18 amino acids. The CDR3 DNA reads as TGTGCCAGCGCCCACGGGGACAGTCCGAGCTCCTATAATTCACCCCTCCACTTT. It translates to CASAHGDSPSSYNSPLHF.

This clonotype appeared many times. The rearrangement links TRBV10-3 to TRBJ2-1, with 9 bases lining up with TRBD2. This CDR3 is built from 17 residues. Germline CDR1 reads ENHRY; CDR2 reads SYGVKD. The junction had 17 bases not matched to a gene; V was cut back by 7 bases and J by 7 bases. The CDR3 spells CAIKERSGGSGANEQFF. CDR3 sequence (DNA): TGTGCCATCAAGGAGCGGAGCGGGGGGTCAGGTGCGAATGAGCAGTTCTTC.

This clonotype appeared a few times. V usage is TRBV5-1 and J usage is TRBJ1-4; no clear D. This CDR3 has 15 residues. In germline, CDR1 is SGHRS, CDR2 YFSETQ. The V gene lost 0 bases and the J gene lost 1 base, with 7 bases spanning the gap. CDR3 amino acids: CASSLEGLTNEKLFF. For the CDR3, the DNA is TGCGCCAGCAGCTTGGAAGGCCTAACTAATGAAAAACTGTTTTTT.

The table lists this clonotype with a few counts. CDR3 region: CASSQEGQKVTIYF. DNA of the CDR3: TGTGCCAGCAGCCAAGAAGGCCAGAAGGTCACCATATATTTT. This rearrangement joins TRBV3-1 to TRBJ1-3; unclear D gene. The CDR3 is 14 residues long. Trimming left V 0 bases short and J 9 bases short, with 12 bases between. The germline V gene encodes CDR1 LGHDT and CDR2 YNNKEL (reference sequence).

The chain combines TRBV11-2 with TRBJ1-1; no clear D gene. This CDR3 is built from 15 residues. The ends were cut back, 5 bases at V and 6 bases at J, with 19 bases in the middle. Germline-derived CDR1 and CDR2 are SGHAT and FQNNGV. The CDR3 DNA reads TGTGCCAGCAGCCCCGGGCCGCGTTACGGCGCTGAAGCTTTCTTT. Translating gives CASSPGPRYGAEAFF.

The sample holds many counts of this clonotype. V usage is TRBV14 and J usage is TRBJ1-1; the D gene is possibly TRBD1 (6 bases). Per the germline V gene, CDR1 is SGHDN and CDR2 is FVKESK. The CDR3 consists of 12 residues. Trimming removed 6 bases at V and 3 bases at J, with 8 bases between. This CDR3 reads CASSEGDTEAFF. The CDR3 nucleotides read TGTGCCAGCAGTGAGGGGGACACTGAAGCTTTCTTT.

This sequence joins TRBV11-2 and TRBJ2-3, with a possible D match to TRBD2 (7 bases). This CDR3 is 16 amino acids long. V gave up 5 bases and J gave up 2 bases, with 17 bases separating them. Germline V lookup: CDR1 SGHAT, CDR2 FQNNGV. The CDR3 coding sequence is TGTGCCAGCAGCCCCAGGACAGCGGGGAACACAGATACGCAGTATTTT. It codes for CASSPRTAGNTDTQYF.

This clonotype was counted between two and nine times. This sequence joins TRBV5-1 and TRBJ2-7, with TRBD2 matching 8 bases. Germline V gives CDR1 SGHRS, CDR2 YFSETQ. The junction had 10 bases not matched to a gene; V was cut back by 0 bases and J by 2 bases. CDR3 length: 17 residues. The CDR3 loop reads CASSLGLGGALTYEQYF. CDR3 DNA: TGCGCCAGCAGCTTGGGGCTCGGGGGGGCCCTAACCTACGAGCAGTACTTC.

V and J are TRBV5-4 and TRBJ1-2, with D unresolved. Germline-derived CDR1 and CDR2 are SGHNT and YYREEE (reference sequence). The CDR3 contains 15 residues. V gave up 4 bases and J gave up 0 bases, with 13 bases separating them. CDR3 region: CASSQALRANYGYTF. The CDR3 DNA follows: TGTGCCAGCAGCCAAGCCTTGAGAGCTAACTATGGCTACACCTTC.

This clonotype was observed a few times. The rearrangement joins TRBV10-3 to TRBJ2-2, with TRBD2 matching 10 bases. This CDR3 comprises 14 residues. With V trimmed by 10 bases and J by 6 bases, 8 bases remained unmatched. In germline, CDR1 is ENHRY, CDR2 SYGVKD. CDR3 bases: TGTGCCACCGACCCTAGCGGGGGTCCCGGGGAGCTGTTTTTT. Its protein product is CATDPSGGPGELFF.

This clonotype was seen more than once but under ten times. This chain joins TRBV7-9 and TRBJ1-4, with D hard to call. The germline V gene has CDR1 SEHNR and CDR2 FQNEAQ (reference sequence). The CDR3 is 15 amino acids. Deletions cut 7 bases from V and 0 bases from J, with 12 bases between. The CDR3 sequence: CASTGPIATNEKLFF. In nucleotides, the CDR3 is TGTGCCAGCACAGGCCCCATTGCAACTAATGAAAAACTGTTTTTT.

This sequence joins TRBV6-6 and TRBJ1-4, with D perhaps matching TRBD1 (5 bases). Germline CDR1 and CDR2: MNHNY and SVGAGI (reference sequence). The V end lost 5 bases, the J end lost 5 bases, and 12 bases lay between the germline ends. This CDR3 has 14 residues. CDR3 coding DNA: TGTGCCAGCAGTGTGCCAGGGTCGAATGAAAAACTGTTTTTT. This codes for CASSVPGSNEKLFF.

The CDR3 region is CSAFRMGQPEKLFF. CDR3 sequence (DNA): TGCAGTGCTTTTCGAATGGGACAGCCCGAAAAACTGTTTTTT. The V call is TRBV20-1, the J call TRBJ1-4, with 7 positions matching TRBD1. The CDR3 runs 14 residues. V lost 5 bases, J lost 8 bases, and 11 bases stayed unmatched. Looked up from germline, CDR1 is DFQATT and CDR2 is SNEGSKA (reference sequence).

This clonotype has a handful of counts. The chain combines TRBV27 with TRBJ2-3; D is possibly TRBD2 (5 bases). There are 15 residues in the CDR3. The V gene's germline CDR1 is MNHEY and CDR2 SMNVEV (reference sequence). V was pared by 7 bases and J by 0 bases, with 14 bases between. The CDR3: CASTLAITSTDTQYF. As DNA, the CDR3 is TGTGCCAGCACCCTAGCCATAACTAGCACAGATACGCAGTATTTT.

The chain joins TRBV6-5 to TRBJ2-3; D possibly corresponds to TRBD2 (7 bases). Germline V gene lookup returns CDR1 MNHEY and CDR2 SVGAGI. The CDR3 has 17 residues. Between the trimmed V and J ends, which lost 8 bases and 2 bases, there was a span of 23 bases. The CDR3 DNA reads TGTGCCAGCGGTTTTGGAGGGCGGGGGCCTCTCACAGATACGCAGTATTTT. This gives the protein CASGFGGRGPLTDTQYF.

The genes are TRBV3-1 and TRBJ2-1; unclear D gene. Germline lookup yields CDR1 LGHDT and CDR2 YNNKEL (reference sequence). The CDR3 contains 12 residues. V shed 1 base and J shed 4 bases, with 2 bases lying between them. The CDR3, as DNA: TGTGCCAGCAGCCAAGTGTACAATGAGCAGTTCTTC. Its translation: CASSQVYNEQFF.

The chain combines TRBV24-1 with TRBJ2-2; the match to TRBD1 covers 9 bases. Germline CDR1 is KGHDR and CDR2 is SFDVKD. V dropped 3 bases and J dropped 1; count of bases not matched to a gene: 11. The CDR3 totals 19 residues. CDR3 nucleotides: TGTGCCACCAGTGATCTCTCTCCGGGACAGGGTAGGAACACCGGGGAGCTGTTTTTT. Protein sequence: CATSDLSPGQGRNTGELFF.

V usage is TRBV4-1 and J usage is TRBJ1-5; D not resolved. V was clipped by 4 bases and J by 4 bases, with 17 bases between them. Germline CDR1 reads MGHRA; CDR2 reads YSYEKL. The CDR3 extends over 16 amino acids. The CDR3 protein is CASSLRKGGSNQPQHF. The CDR3 DNA sequence: TGCGCCAGCAGCCTTCGAAAGGGAGGAAGTAATCAGCCCCAGCATTTT.